The 26 T cell receptor beta chains listed next were all sequenced from one sample in a study of blood T cell repertoires in COVID-19. Produced via immunoSEQ multiplex PCR; TCRdb's table is partial and in-frame only. The table lists about 72,000 clones, approximately 90% of them singletons. Sequenced input: peripheral blood. The receptors stem from a man aged 30 to 45 with acute or convalescent COVID-19.

The rearrangement links TRBV5-5 to TRBJ1-6, with D perhaps matching TRBD1 (6 bases). The CDR3 covers 14 residues. Germline V gene lookup returns CDR1 SGHKS and CDR2 YYEKEE (reference sequence). V was shortened by 1 base and J by 6 bases, with 8 bases between the two germline ends. The CDR3 reads CASSLSGANSPLHF. The CDR3 region has the DNA TGTGCCAGCAGCTTGTCAGGGGCTAATTCACCCCTCCACTTT.

The chain combines TRBV27 with TRBJ2-7; D not resolved. The V and J ends lost 8 bases and 5 bases respectively, with 7 bases between them. Germline loops: CDR1 MNHEY, CDR2 SMNVEV (reference sequence). This CDR3 has 10 amino acids. CDR3 in DNA: TGTGCCAGCCCGAGGAACGAGCAGTACTTC. Translated: CASPRNEQYF.

The V and J genes are TRBV7-2 and TRBJ2-7; TRBD1 matches at 7 bases. The V gene's germline CDR1 is SGHTA and CDR2 FQGNSA. V shed 5 bases, J shed 5 bases, and the junction held 9 bases outside the gene matches. The CDR3 totals 14 residues. This CDR3 is CASSPSRGYHEQYF. CDR3 DNA sequence: TGTGCCAGCAGCCCCTCCAGGGGGTACCACGAGCAGTACTTC.

CDR3 loop: CASSSGPLGASTDTQYF. The CDR3 DNA is TGTGCCAGCAGCTCGGGCCCGTTGGGGGCTAGCACAGATACGCAGTATTTT. The chain recombines TRBV7-8 with TRBJ2-3; tentative D call: TRBD1 (6 bases). V was pared by 4 bases and J by 0 bases, with 17 bases between. CDR1 is SGHVS, CDR2 FQNEAQ, per germline. This CDR3 has 17 amino acids.

V and J are TRBV5-1 and TRBJ2-5; the match to TRBD2 covers 15 bases. CDR3 length: 17 residues. Germline loops: CDR1 SGHRS, CDR2 YFSETQ. The junction had 8 bases not matched to a gene; V was cut back by 3 bases and J by 5 bases. The CDR3 DNA reads TGCGCCAGCAGCTCGGGACTAGCGGGAGGCTCCGGCGAGACCCAGTACTTC. Protein sequence: CASSSGLAGGSGETQYF.

The rearrangement joins TRBV29-1 to TRBJ1-2; D possibly corresponds to TRBD1 (5 bases). V lost 0 bases and J 4 bases, leaving 15 bases between the germline ends. Looked up from germline, CDR1 is SQVTM and CDR2 is ANQGSEA. The CDR3 sequence is 15 residues long. CDR3 loop: CSVEEFRARVYGYTF. The DNA for the CDR3 is TGCAGCGTTGAAGAATTCAGAGCCAGGGTCTATGGCTACACCTTC.

The rearrangement links TRBV19 to TRBJ1-3; D is undetermined. The CDR3 is 13 amino acids. Germline V gene sequence: CDR1 LNHDA, CDR2 SQIVND (reference sequence). The V and J ends lost 6 bases and 1 base respectively, with 7 bases between them. DNA of the CDR3: TGTGCCAGTAGGTCGGGATCTGGAAACACCATATATTTT. Protein: CASRSGSGNTIYF.

The rearrangement joins TRBV6-5 to TRBJ2-5; TRBD2 matches at 9 bases. Germline V gives CDR1 MNHEY, CDR2 SVGAGI. V lost 9 bases to trimming and J lost 0 bases; unmatched junction nucleotides: 5. CDR3 size: 14 residues. The CDR3 region has the DNA TGTGCCAGTGGCGCGGGAGGGGACCAAGAGACCCAGTACTTC. Amino acids: CASGAGGDQETQYF.

V usage is TRBV11-2 and J usage is TRBJ2-2; 7 bases agree with TRBD2. The germline V gene has CDR1 SGHAT and CDR2 FQNNGV. J was trimmed by 10 bases and V by 3 bases; bases with no gene match: 5. This CDR3 has 13 residues. Here the CDR3 DNA reads TGTGCCAGCAGCTTGGGGGGGTCATTGGAGCTGTTTTTT. Translation gives CASSLGGSLELFF.

The chain links TRBV13 to TRBJ1-1, with D possibly TRBD1 on 6 matching bases. This CDR3 has 16 amino acids. Germline V lookup: CDR1 PRHDT, CDR2 FYEKMQ (reference sequence). The germline V and J ends were trimmed by 3 bases and 0 bases, with 14 bases remaining between them. CDR3 DNA sequence: TGTGCCAGCAGCTTTAGGGGGGGTGGCATGAACACTGAAGCTTTCTTT. Its protein is CASSFRGGGMNTEAFF.

The chain employs TRBV28 and TRBJ2-3, with D perhaps matching TRBD2 (6 bases). The length of the CDR3 is 16 residues. From germline, CDR1 is MDHEN and CDR2 SYDVKM. Trimming pared 1 base from V and 2 bases from J, leaving 13 bases between. Here the CDR3 reads CASSLFGGESTDTQYF. In nucleotides, the CDR3 is TGTGCCAGCAGTTTATTCGGGGGAGAATCCACAGATACGCAGTATTTT.

As DNA, the CDR3 is TGTGCCACCAGCACCACCGGGGGAGATGGCTACACCTTC. Amino acids: CATSTTGGDGYTF. The J gene is TRBJ1-2, the V gene TRBV15; tentative D call: TRBD1 (5 bases). Germline V gene data show CDR1 as LNHNV and CDR2 as YYDKDF (reference sequence). Trimming shortened V by 4 bases and J by 6 bases, and 12 bases separated the two germline ends. The CDR3 length is 13 residues. Using reference TRBV15 and TRBJ1-2 for the parts outside the CDR3, the full variable domain is DAMVIQNPRYQVTQFGKPVTLSCSQTLNHNVMYWYQQKSSQAPKLLFHYYDKDFNNEADTPDNFQSRRPNTSFCFLDIRSPGLGDTAMYLCATSTTGGDGYTFGSGTRLTVV.

CDR3: CASKGTSSYEQFF. The DNA of the CDR3 is TGTGCCAGCAAAGGAACTAGCAGCTATGAGCAGTTCTTC. This chain joins TRBV2 and TRBJ2-1; a possible D gene is TRBD2 (6 bases). V was cut by 7 bases and J by 8 bases, with 15 bases left in between. Germline CDR1 reads SNHLY; CDR2 reads FYNNEI. There are 13 residues in the CDR3.

The V gene is TRBV4-2, the J gene TRBJ2-2; 12 positions match TRBD2. V lost 0 bases to trimming and J lost 4 bases; unmatched junction nucleotides: 6. This CDR3 has 18 amino acids. Germline V gene data show CDR1 as LGHNA and CDR2 as YNFKEQ. CDR3 in amino acids: CASSQERTSGIATGELFF. Here the CDR3 DNA reads TGTGCCAGCAGCCAAGAGAGGACTAGCGGGATTGCCACCGGGGAGCTGTTTTTT.

The V call is TRBV6-5, the J call TRBJ2-7, with 13 bases matching TRBD2. Germline trimming cut 5 bases from V and 2 bases from J; bases unmatched to any gene: 3. Germline V gives CDR1 MNHEY, CDR2 SVGAGI. This CDR3 has 15 residues. CDR3 loop: CASSLGTSGAYEQYF. The CDR3 DNA is TGTGCCAGCAGTCTCGGGACTAGCGGGGCCTACGAGCAGTACTTC.

This clone came up a few times. The chain is built from TRBV4-2 and TRBJ1-1; D is unclear. The CDR3 length is 15 residues. V gave up 0 bases and J gave up 4 bases, with 12 bases separating them. The germline V gene has CDR1 LGHNA and CDR2 YNFKEQ. The CDR3: CASSQEYGGFTEAFF. The CDR3 region has the DNA TGTGCCAGCAGCCAAGAGTACGGCGGTTTCACTGAAGCTTTCTTT.

This clone was found a few times. The chain combines TRBV6-4 with TRBJ2-2; 10 nucleotides align to TRBD2. Trimming took 4 bases from V and 1 from J; bases not matched to a gene: 0. CDR3 length: 15 residues. The germline V gene encodes CDR1 MRHNA and CDR2 SNTAGT. In DNA form, the CDR3 reads TGTGCCAGCAGTGTAGCGGGAGGGAACACCGGGGAGCTGTTTTTT. It codes for CASSVAGGNTGELFF.

This clone was seen a few times. The chain joins TRBV28 to TRBJ1-2, with no clear D. Germline values: CDR1 MDHEN, CDR2 SYDVKM. The CDR3 spans 12 residues. Between the trimmed V and J ends, which lost 2 bases and 8 bases, there was a span of 9 bases. The CDR3 DNA follows: TGTGCCAGCAGTTTACCCCCCCAAGGCTACACCTTC. Its protein product is CASSLPPQGYTF.

V and J are TRBV6-5 and TRBJ1-5, with 11 bases lining up with TRBD1. The CDR3 is 15 residues long. Per the germline V gene, CDR1 is MNHEY and CDR2 is SVGAGI. J gave up 4 bases and V 6 bases, and 5 bases lay outside the gene matches. The CDR3 region is CASRRGTGGNQPQHF. Here the CDR3 DNA reads TGTGCCAGCAGGCGAGGGACAGGGGGAAATCAGCCCCAGCATTTT.

This chain uses TRBV12-3 or TRBV12-4 with TRBJ1-1; D remains ambiguous. V was trimmed by 4 bases and J by 4 bases, leaving 7 bases between them. There are 12 residues in the CDR3. The CDR3 reads CASSSGGTEAFF. CDR3 DNA sequence: TGTGCCAGCAGTTCGGGTGGCACTGAAGCTTTCTTT.

The chain combines TRBV2 with TRBJ1-2; D uncertain. This CDR3 spans 14 amino acids. Trimming pared 7 bases from V and 8 bases from J, leaving 20 bases between. CDR1 SNHLY and CDR2 FYNNEI come from the germline V gene. The DNA of the CDR3 is TGTGCCAGCATTCTCAAGGCAGATTCGGGGGGCTACACCTTC. Translating it yields CASILKADSGGYTF.

V and J are TRBV4-1 and TRBJ2-1, with TRBD2 as a possible D gene (5 bases). This CDR3 spans 15 amino acids. Germline V gives CDR1 MGHRA, CDR2 YSYEKL. The ends were cut back, 1 base at V and 7 bases at J, with 14 bases in the middle. The CDR3 sequence: CASSQVGGSPNEQFF. The CDR3 region has the DNA TGCGCCAGCAGCCAAGTCGGTGGGAGTCCGAATGAGCAGTTCTTC.

V and J are TRBV27 and TRBJ2-7; TRBD1 is a possible D gene (6 bases). CDR3 length: 13 amino acids. V lost 6 bases and J lost 2, with 11 bases in between. CDR1 is MNHEY, CDR2 SMNVEV, per germline (reference sequence). CDR3 sequence reads: CASSRTVPYEQYF. CDR3 DNA sequence: TGTGCCAGCAGCCGGACAGTCCCCTACGAGCAGTACTTC.

V gene TRBV28 combines with J gene TRBJ1-1; tentative D call: TRBD1 (5 bases). Germline lookup yields CDR1 MDHEN and CDR2 SYDVKM. Trimming shortened V by 5 bases and J by 0 bases, and 10 bases separated the two germline ends. This CDR3 has 14 residues. The CDR3 nucleotides read TGTGCCAGCAGTCCAGGGTCTATGAACACTGAAGCTTTCTTT. Residues: CASSPGSMNTEAFF.

The V gene is TRBV28, the J gene TRBJ2-5; TRBD2 is a possible D gene (6 bases). The CDR3 contains 13 residues. The V end was cut by 7 bases, the J end by 1 base, with 10 bases between. Per germline, CDR1 MDHEN and CDR2 SYDVKM. CDR3 in DNA: TGTGCCAGCATGGAGGAGGGCCAAGAGACCCAGTACTTC. As protein: CASMEEGQETQYF.

A remark on this clone: At one end, the junction sequence differs from germline, possibly due to a read error. Other DNA sequences within the sample encode an identical CDR3. The genes are TRBV7-2 and TRBJ2-5; no clear D gene. Germline values: CDR1 SGHTA, CDR2 FQGNSA. The CDR3 extends over 15 amino acids. The DNA for the CDR3 is TGCGCCAGCAGCCCCCCGCGACACCGCGAGAAGACCCAGTACTTC. Its translation is CASSPPRHREKTQYF.